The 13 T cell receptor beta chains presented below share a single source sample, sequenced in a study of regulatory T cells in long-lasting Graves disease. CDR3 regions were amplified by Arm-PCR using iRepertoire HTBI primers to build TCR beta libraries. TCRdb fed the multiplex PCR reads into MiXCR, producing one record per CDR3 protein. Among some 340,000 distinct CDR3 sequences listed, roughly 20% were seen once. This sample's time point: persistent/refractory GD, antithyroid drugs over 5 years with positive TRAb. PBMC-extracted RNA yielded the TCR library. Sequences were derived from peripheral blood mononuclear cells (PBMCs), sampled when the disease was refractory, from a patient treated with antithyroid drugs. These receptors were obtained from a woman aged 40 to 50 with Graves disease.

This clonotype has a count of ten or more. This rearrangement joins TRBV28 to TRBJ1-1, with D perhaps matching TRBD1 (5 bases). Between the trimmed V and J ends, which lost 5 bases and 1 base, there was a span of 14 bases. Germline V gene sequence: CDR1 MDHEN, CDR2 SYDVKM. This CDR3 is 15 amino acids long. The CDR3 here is CASSETDRENTEAFF. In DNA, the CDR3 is TGTGCCAGCAGTGAGACCGACAGAGAGAACACTGAAGCTTTCTTT.

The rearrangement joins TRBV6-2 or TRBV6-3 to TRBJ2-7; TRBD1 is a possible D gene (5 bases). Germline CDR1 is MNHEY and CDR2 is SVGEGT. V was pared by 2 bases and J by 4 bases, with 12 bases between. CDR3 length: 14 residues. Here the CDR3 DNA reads TGTGCCAGCAGTTACAGGGCGACAGTTTACGAGCAGTACTTC. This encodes CASSYRATVYEQYF.

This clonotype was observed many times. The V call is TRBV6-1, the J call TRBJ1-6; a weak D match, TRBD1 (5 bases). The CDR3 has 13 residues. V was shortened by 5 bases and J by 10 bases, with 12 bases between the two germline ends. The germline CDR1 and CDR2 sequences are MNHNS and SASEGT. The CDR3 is CASSNWGGSPLHF. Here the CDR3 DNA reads TGTGCCAGCAGTAATTGGGGGGGGTCACCCCTCCACTTT.

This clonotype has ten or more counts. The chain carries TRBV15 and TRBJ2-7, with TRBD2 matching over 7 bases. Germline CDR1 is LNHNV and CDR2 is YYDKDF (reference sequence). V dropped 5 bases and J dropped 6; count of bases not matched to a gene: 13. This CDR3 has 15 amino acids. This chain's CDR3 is CATSSTRAGPTEQYF. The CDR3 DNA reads TGTGCCACCAGCTCAACACGAGCGGGACCCACCGAGCAGTACTTC.

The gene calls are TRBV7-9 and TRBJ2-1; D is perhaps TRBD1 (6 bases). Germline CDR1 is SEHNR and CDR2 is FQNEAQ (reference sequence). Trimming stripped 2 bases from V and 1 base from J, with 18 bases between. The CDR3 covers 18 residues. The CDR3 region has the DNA TGTGCCAGCAGCTTAAGGCTTGTAACAGGGACATCCTACAATGAGCAGTTCTTC. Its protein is CASSLRLVTGTSYNEQFF.

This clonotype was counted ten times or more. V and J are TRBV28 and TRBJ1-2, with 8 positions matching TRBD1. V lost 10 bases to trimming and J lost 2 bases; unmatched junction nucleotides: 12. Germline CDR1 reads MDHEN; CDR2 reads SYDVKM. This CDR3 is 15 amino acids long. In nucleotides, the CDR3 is TGTGCCACCTACTTTCCCTGGGACAGGAACTATGGCTACACCTTC. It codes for CATYFPWDRNYGYTF.

CDR3 loop: CASSPKPYEQYF. CDR3 nucleotides: TGTGCCAGCAGTCCCAAACCGTACGAGCAGTACTTC. The rearrangement links TRBV12-3 or TRBV12-4 to TRBJ2-7; D ambiguous. This CDR3 has 12 residues. The V and J ends lost 5 bases and 4 bases respectively, with 9 bases between them.

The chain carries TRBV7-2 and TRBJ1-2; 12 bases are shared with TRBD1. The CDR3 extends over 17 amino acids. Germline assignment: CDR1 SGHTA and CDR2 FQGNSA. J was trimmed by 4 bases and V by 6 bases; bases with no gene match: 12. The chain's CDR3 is CASSSRGTGGAAYGYTF. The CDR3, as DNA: TGTGCCAGCAGTTCAAGAGGGACAGGGGGCGCGGCCTATGGCTACACCTTC.

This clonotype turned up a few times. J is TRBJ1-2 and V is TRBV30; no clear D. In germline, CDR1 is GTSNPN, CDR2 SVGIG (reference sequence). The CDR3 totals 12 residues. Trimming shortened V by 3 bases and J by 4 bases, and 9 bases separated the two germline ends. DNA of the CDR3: TGTGCCTGGAGCAGGACCGGCTATGGCTACACCTTC. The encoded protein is CAWSRTGYGYTF.

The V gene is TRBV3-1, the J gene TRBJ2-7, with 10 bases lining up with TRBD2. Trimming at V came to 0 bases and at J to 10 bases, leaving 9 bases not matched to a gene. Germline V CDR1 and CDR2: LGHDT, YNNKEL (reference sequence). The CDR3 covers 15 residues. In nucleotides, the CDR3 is TGTGCCAGCAGCCAAGATAAGGCTAGCGGGAGATCCCAGTACTTC. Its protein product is CASSQDKASGRSQYF.

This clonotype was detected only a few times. CDR3 DNA sequence: TGTGCCAGCAGCTGGGGACTAGCGGGAGATTACACCGGGGAGCTGTTTTTT. Translated, it gives CASSWGLAGDYTGELFF. The rearrangement links TRBV7-6 to TRBJ2-2; TRBD2 agrees at 14 bases. The V and J ends lost 4 bases and 3 bases, in that order; junction bases with no gene match: 4. This CDR3 comprises 17 residues. Germline V CDR1 and CDR2: SGHVS, FNYEAQ.

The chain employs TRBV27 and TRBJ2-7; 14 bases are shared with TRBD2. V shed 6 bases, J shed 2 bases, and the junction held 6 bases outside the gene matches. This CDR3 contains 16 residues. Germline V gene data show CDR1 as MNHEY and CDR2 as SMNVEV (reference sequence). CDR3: CASRPGTSGSAYEQYF. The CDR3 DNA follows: TGTGCCAGCAGGCCCGGGACTAGCGGGAGCGCCTACGAGCAGTACTTC.

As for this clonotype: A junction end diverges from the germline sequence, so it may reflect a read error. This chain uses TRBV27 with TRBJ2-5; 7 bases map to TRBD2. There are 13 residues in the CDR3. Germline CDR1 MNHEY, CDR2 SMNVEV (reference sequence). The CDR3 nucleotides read TGTGCCAGCAAAGGACCGGGGAGGGAGACCCGGTACTTC. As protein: CASKGPGRETRYF.